A selection of T cell receptor beta chains follows, all from one sample in a study of vaccination effects on CD4 cells after COVID-19. These receptors' targets are unknown. The data were produced by immunoSEQ multiplex PCR, yet TCRdb's version contains in-frame clones alone and is incomplete. This sample carries around 63,000 clones, 70% to 85% of them seen once, and the ten largest clones take 3% to 4%. The sample here was CD4+ T cells from PBMCs cultured with HCoV-OC43 spike peptides, taken before COVID-19 vaccination. These receptors were obtained from a human donor who received a COVID-19 vaccine. Each CDR3 is given with its conserved first and last residue. Each record gives: V gene, clone size, J gene, D gene, CDR3 protein, CDR3 DNA. A D gene is named only where the DNA matches it firmly. A row's size may be missing; if present it is once, few, many or a size class.

v_call: TRBV9
clone_size: .
j_call: TRBJ2-3
d_call: .
cdr3_aa: CASSSRQSTDTQYF
cdr3_nt: TGTGCCAGCAGCAGTCGACAGAGCACAGATACGCAGTATTTT

v_call: TRBV24-1
clone_size: .
j_call: TRBJ2-5
d_call: .
cdr3_aa: CATSDPRDVSETQYF
cdr3_nt: TGTGCCACCAGTGATCCTCGGGACGTTTCAGAGACCCAGTACTTC

v_call: TRBV6-5
clone_size: .
j_call: TRBJ1-5
d_call: .
cdr3_aa: CASSLGYDQPQHF
cdr3_nt: TGTGCCAGCAGCTTAGGGTACGATCAGCCCCAGCATTTT

v_call: TRBV6-5
clone_size: .
j_call: TRBJ2-1
d_call: TRBD1
cdr3_aa: CASSSGQGNNEQFF
cdr3_nt: TGTGCCAGCAGCTCAGGACAGGGGAACAATGAGCAGTTCTTC

v_call: TRBV6-2/TRBV6-3
clone_size: .
j_call: TRBJ2-5
d_call: .
cdr3_aa: CASSYIPSRETQYF
cdr3_nt: TGTGCCAGCAGTTACATCCCTAGTCGAGAGACCCAGTACTTC

v_call: TRBV7-2
clone_size: .
j_call: TRBJ2-2
d_call: TRBD1
cdr3_aa: CASRKQGAWTGELFF
cdr3_nt: TGTGCCAGCAGAAAGCAGGGGGCATGGACCGGGGAGCTGTTTTTT

v_call: TRBV10-1
clone_size: few
j_call: TRBJ2-1
d_call: .
cdr3_aa: CASSESLNNEQFF
cdr3_nt: TGCGCCAGCAGTGAGAGTCTTAACAATGAGCAGTTCTTC

v_call: TRBV15
clone_size: .
j_call: TRBJ2-4
d_call: .
cdr3_aa: CATSSPSLAKNIQYF
cdr3_nt: TGTGCCACCAGCAGCCCAAGTTTAGCCAAAAACATTCAGTACTTC

v_call: TRBV5-1
clone_size: .
j_call: TRBJ2-5
d_call: .
cdr3_aa: CASSFRLQETQYF
cdr3_nt: TGCGCCAGCAGCTTCCGCCTCCAAGAGACCCAGTACTTC

v_call: TRBV29-1
clone_size: .
j_call: TRBJ2-1
d_call: TRBD2
cdr3_aa: CSGRGGGYNEQFF
cdr3_nt: TGCAGCGGCCGTGGGGGGGGGTACAATGAGCAGTTCTTC

v_call: TRBV2
clone_size: .
j_call: TRBJ2-1
d_call: TRBD1
cdr3_aa: CASQRGLFNEQFF
cdr3_nt: TGTGCCAGTCAGAGGGGGCTCTTCAATGAGCAGTTCTTC

v_call: TRBV6-2/TRBV6-3
clone_size: .
j_call: TRBJ1-1
d_call: .
cdr3_aa: CASSYLAGQGKAEAFF
cdr3_nt: TGTGCCAGCAGTTACCTAGCTGGTCAGGGGAAAGCTGAAGCTTTCTTT

v_call: TRBV4-2
clone_size: .
j_call: TRBJ2-5
d_call: TRBD2
cdr3_aa: CASSLTRGGNEETQYF
cdr3_nt: TGTGCCAGCAGCCTAACTCGGGGGGGAAACGAAGAGACCCAGTACTTC

v_call: TRBV5-1
clone_size: few
j_call: TRBJ1-1
d_call: TRBD1
cdr3_aa: CASSSTGGGTEAFF
cdr3_nt: TGCGCCAGCAGCTCCACAGGGGGCGGCACTGAAGCTTTCTTT

v_call: TRBV28
clone_size: .
j_call: TRBJ1-1
d_call: .
cdr3_aa: CASSLRGMGNTEAFF
cdr3_nt: TGTGCCAGCAGTTTAAGGGGGATGGGGAACACTGAAGCTTTCTTT

v_call: TRBV10-3
clone_size: .
j_call: TRBJ1-2
d_call: TRBD1
cdr3_aa: CAIRGGQGGDGYTF
cdr3_nt: TGTGCCATCAGGGGGGGACAGGGAGGGGACGGCTACACCTTC

v_call: TRBV5-6
clone_size: .
j_call: TRBJ1-5
d_call: .
cdr3_aa: CASSPSGRRGSQPQHF
cdr3_nt: TGTGCCAGCAGCCCCTCGGGTAGACGAGGGAGCCAGCCCCAGCATTTT

v_call: TRBV14
clone_size: .
j_call: TRBJ2-5
d_call: .
cdr3_aa: CASSQRRWQNQYF
cdr3_nt: TGTGCCAGCAGCCAACGTCGTTGGCAGAACCAGTACTTC

v_call: TRBV24-1
clone_size: .
j_call: TRBJ2-1
d_call: .
cdr3_aa: CATSDSSGTFRYNEQFF
cdr3_nt: TGTGCCACCAGTGATTCCTCCGGGACATTTCGCTACAATGAGCAGTTCTTC

v_call: TRBV7-8
clone_size: .
j_call: TRBJ1-5
d_call: .
cdr3_aa: CASSLQIDGQPQHF
cdr3_nt: TGTGCCAGCAGCTTACAGATAGACGGTCAGCCCCAGCATTTT

v_call: TRBV5-6
clone_size: once
j_call: TRBJ1-6
d_call: TRBD1
cdr3_aa: CASSSLLGTGVFSPLHF
cdr3_nt: TGTGCCAGCAGCTCGCTTTTAGGGACAGGGGTATTCTCACCCCTCCACTTT

v_call: TRBV7-9
clone_size: few
j_call: TRBJ2-2
d_call: TRBD2
cdr3_aa: CASSFPRTSGGAGTGELFF
cdr3_nt: TGTGCCAGCAGCTTCCCGAGGACTAGCGGGGGGGCCGGCACCGGGGAGCTGTTTTTT

v_call: TRBV5-1
clone_size: .
j_call: TRBJ1-1
d_call: .
cdr3_aa: CASSFGQPGTEAFF
cdr3_nt: TGCGCCAGCAGCTTTGGACAGCCGGGAACTGAAGCTTTCTTT

v_call: TRBV4-2
clone_size: .
j_call: TRBJ2-5
d_call: TRBD2
cdr3_aa: CASSQDGGGAEYETQYF
cdr3_nt: TGTGCCAGCAGCCAAGATGGCGGGGGGGCCGAATACGAGACCCAGTACTTC

v_call: TRBV24-1
clone_size: .
j_call: TRBJ2-6
d_call: .
cdr3_aa: CATSDSPGSSSGANVLTF
cdr3_nt: TGTGCCACCAGTGATTCACCAGGTTCTAGCTCTGGGGCCAACGTCCTGACTTTC

v_call: TRBV6-6
clone_size: .
j_call: TRBJ2-2
d_call: .
cdr3_aa: CASSRLGTGELFF
cdr3_nt: TGTGCCAGCAGCCGGTTGGGGACCGGGGAGCTGTTTTTT

v_call: TRBV7-9
clone_size: .
j_call: TRBJ1-6
d_call: .
cdr3_aa: CASMRTGTSNSPLHF
cdr3_nt: TGTGCCAGCATGAGGACCGGGACCTCCAATTCACCCCTCCACTTT

v_call: TRBV2
clone_size: few
j_call: TRBJ2-3
d_call: TRBD1
cdr3_aa: CASSGTGGPDTQYF
cdr3_nt: TGTGCCAGCAGCGGGACAGGGGGCCCAGATACGCAGTATTTT

v_call: TRBV10-3
clone_size: few
j_call: TRBJ2-2
d_call: .
cdr3_aa: CAISELGSRSTGELFF
cdr3_nt: TGTGCCATCAGTGAGTTAGGGAGCCGGTCCACCGGGGAGCTGTTTTTT

v_call: TRBV10-3
clone_size: .
j_call: TRBJ2-1
d_call: TRBD2
cdr3_aa: CATSSGGGYNEQFF
cdr3_nt: TGTGCCACCTCAAGCGGGGGGGGATACAATGAGCAGTTCTTC

v_call: TRBV12-3/TRBV12-4
clone_size: .
j_call: TRBJ2-5
d_call: .
cdr3_aa: CASSLGAQTQYF
cdr3_nt: TGTGCCAGCAGTTTGGGGGCGCAGACCCAGTACTTC

v_call: TRBV10-3
clone_size: .
j_call: TRBJ2-3
d_call: .
cdr3_aa: CAISESLAADTQYF
cdr3_nt: TGTGCCATCAGTGAGTCACTAGCAGCAGATACGCAGTATTTT

v_call: TRBV30
clone_size: .
j_call: TRBJ2-3
d_call: .
cdr3_aa: CAWSRGSGGTDTQYF
cdr3_nt: TGTGCCTGGAGTCGGGGCTCAGGGGGCACAGATACGCAGTATTTT

v_call: TRBV30
clone_size: few
j_call: TRBJ1-1
d_call: .
cdr3_aa: CAWSRSIGHPNTEAFF
cdr3_nt: TGTGCCTGGAGTAGATCAATCGGACACCCGAACACTGAAGCTTTCTTT

v_call: TRBV7-2
clone_size: once
j_call: TRBJ2-3
d_call: .
cdr3_aa: CATNDRDTDTQYF
cdr3_nt: TGTGCCACAAACGACAGAGACACAGATACGCAGTATTTT

v_call: TRBV27
clone_size: .
j_call: TRBJ2-1
d_call: TRBD2
cdr3_aa: CASSKRGGYNEQFF
cdr3_nt: TGTGCCAGCAGTAAGCGCGGGGGATACAATGAGCAGTTCTTC

v_call: TRBV6-1
clone_size: .
j_call: TRBJ1-5
d_call: TRBD1
cdr3_aa: CASSGLQGAVNQPQHF
cdr3_nt: TGTGCCAGCAGTGGCTTACAGGGGGCGGTCAATCAGCCCCAGCATTTT

v_call: TRBV9
clone_size: .
j_call: TRBJ2-1
d_call: .
cdr3_aa: CASSGDIGYNEQFF
cdr3_nt: TGTGCCAGCAGCGGTGATATAGGCTACAATGAGCAGTTCTTC

v_call: TRBV5-1
clone_size: few
j_call: TRBJ2-2
d_call: .
cdr3_aa: CASSLRAAGTGELFF
cdr3_nt: TGCGCCAGCAGCTTGAGGGCCGCGGGCACCGGGGAGCTGTTTTTT